This TCR beta chain emerged from a study of T cell repertoires in ileal Crohn's disease. The study's findings and limits: Mucosal expansions were suggested to be mainly CD8 T cells.

For this clone: The target antigen is unknown.

Assay: immunoSEQ multiplex PCR; the TCRdb copy retains only in-frame clones and omits some. This table holds tens of thousands of clones, about 81% found once. V was clipped by 1 base and J by 8 bases; unmatched bases: 13. Germline CDR1 SGHVS, CDR2 FQNEAQ. The CDR3 runs 17 residues. Sequenced sample: ileal tissue. The TCR comes from an adult with Crohn's disease. This chain uses TRBV7-8 with TRBJ2-3; 9 bases agree with TRBD1. CDR3 sequence reads: CASSLVGSTGGAGTQYF. CDR3 DNA sequence: TGTGCCAGCAGCTTAGTAGGGTCCACAGGGGGCGCGGGTACGCAGTATTTT.